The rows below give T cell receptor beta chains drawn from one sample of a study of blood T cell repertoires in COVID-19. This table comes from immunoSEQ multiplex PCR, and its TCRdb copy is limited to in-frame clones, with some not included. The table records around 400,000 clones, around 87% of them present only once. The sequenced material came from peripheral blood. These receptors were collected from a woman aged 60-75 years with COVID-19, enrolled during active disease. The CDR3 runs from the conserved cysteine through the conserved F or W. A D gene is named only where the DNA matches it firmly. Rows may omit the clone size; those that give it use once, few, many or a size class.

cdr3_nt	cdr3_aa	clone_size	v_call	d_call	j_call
TGTGCCAGCAGCTTTGCGGGACAGGTTTATGGCTACACCTTC	CASSFAGQVYGYTF	NA	TRBV5-4	TRBD1	TRBJ1-2
TGTGCCAGCAGCTTAGAAGCGGGAGGGGGAAACAATGAGCAGTTCTTC	CASSLEAGGGNNEQFF	NA	TRBV11-3	TRBD2	TRBJ2-1
TGTGCCAGCAGCCCTCGCGTCGTGAACACTGAAGCTTTCTTT	CASSPRVVNTEAFF	NA	TRBV9	NA	TRBJ1-1
TGTGCCAGCAGATCGGGACAGGGGGCGAACTACACCTTC	CASRSGQGANYTF	NA	TRBV28	TRBD1	TRBJ1-2
TGTGCCAGTAGTACGATAGCGGGGGAGTACAATGAGCAGTTCTTC	CASSTIAGEYNEQFF	NA	TRBV19	TRBD2	TRBJ2-1
TGTGCCAGCACCGGGAGCGTACAAGAGACCCAGTACTTC	CASTGSVQETQYF	once	TRBV2	NA	TRBJ2-5
TGTGCCAGCAGTGAGAGGACAGCCTACGAGCAGTACTTC	CASSERTAYEQYF	NA	TRBV2	NA	TRBJ2-7
TGCGCCAGCAGCTTAGCTTCTGGAAACACCATATATTTT	CASSLASGNTIYF	NA	TRBV5-1	NA	TRBJ1-3
TGTGCCAGCAGCCAAGATAAGACTGGCGGGAGAGGGGGCAATCAGCCCCAGCATTTT	CASSQDKTGGRGGNQPQHF	NA	TRBV3-1/TRBV3-2	NA	TRBJ1-5
TGTGCCAGCAGTGAGGAGAGAGGGAGCACCGGGGAGCTGTTTTTT	CASSEERGSTGELFF	NA	TRBV2	NA	TRBJ2-2